The next 14 T cell receptor beta chains were all read from a single sample in a study of T cells in Graves' hyperthyroidism and ophthalmopathy. Amplification yielded TCR beta CDR3 regions, with RNA transcripts as the source. HTBI primers were the set used in a first-round RT-PCR of the TCR CDR3. MiXCR, run by TCRdb on the multiplex PCR reads, gives a single entry per CDR3 protein. The top ten clones hold 5.8% of a sample with some 600,000 distinct CDR3 sequences, approximately 15% of them seen once. Sequenced: blood. The receptor source for this set is a woman under 40 with Graves' hyperthyroidism that later progressed to Graves' ophthalmopathy.

This rearrangement joins TRBV4-2 to TRBJ2-7, with TRBD2 as a possible D gene (5 bases). The CDR3 runs to 14 residues. Germline V gives CDR1 LGHNA, CDR2 YNFKEQ. Trimming pared 0 bases from V and 2 bases from J, leaving 8 bases between. The CDR3 coding sequence is TGTGCCAGCAGCCAAGAAAAACTAGCCTACGAGCAGTACTTC. Protein product: CASSQEKLAYEQYF.

Concerning this clonotype itself: The junction departs from the called germline gene at one end, perhaps through a read error. The DNA for the CDR3 is TGTGCCAGCACCCGAAGGGCCCCAGGCTACAATGGGCAGTTCTTC. Protein: CASTRRAPGYNGQFF. The gene calls are TRBV6-1 and TRBJ2-1; no reliable D call. Germline V gene sequence: CDR1 MNHNS, CDR2 SASEGT. CDR3 length: 15 residues.

This clonotype was seen at least ten times. The chain uses TRBV5-1 and TRBJ1-2; no definite D call. V lost 3 bases and J lost 5, with 11 bases in between. Germline assignment: CDR1 SGHRS and CDR2 YFSETQ. CDR3 length: 13 residues. The CDR3 reads CASSSGMLYGYTF. The CDR3 DNA is TGCGCCAGCAGCTCGGGGATGTTATATGGCTACACCTTC.

This clonotype was picked up many times. The rearrangement joins TRBV7-3 to TRBJ2-2; the match to TRBD2 covers 11 bases. This CDR3 contains 17 residues. Looked up from germline, CDR1 is SGHTA and CDR2 is FQGTGA. Trimming cost V 6 bases and J 3 bases; bases outside gene matches: 9. The CDR3 loop is CASRQLAGVSHTGELFF. The CDR3 DNA follows: TGTGCCAGCAGGCAACTAGCGGGAGTGTCGCACACCGGGGAGCTGTTTTTT. The full variable domain, completed using reference TRBV7-3 and TRBJ2-2, is GAGVSQTPSNKVTEKGKYVELRCDPISGHTALYWYRQSLGQGPEFLIYFQGTGAADDSGLPNDRFFAVRPEGSVSTLKIQRTERGDSAVYLCASRQLAGVSHTGELFFGEGSRLTVL.

This clonotype occurred many times. The chain carries TRBV7-2 and TRBJ1-2, with TRBD1 identical over 10 bases. The CDR3 consists of 17 residues. The V gene's germline CDR1 is SGHTA and CDR2 FQGNSA. With V trimmed by 0 bases and J by 8 bases, 12 bases remained unmatched. The CDR3 DNA reads as TGTGCCAGCAGCTTAGCAGCTTCAGGGACAGGGGTGTTGGGCTACACCTTC. Amino acid sequence: CASSLAASGTGVLGYTF.

This clonotype was counted many times. J is TRBJ2-1 and V is TRBV3-1, with D uncertain. Germline CDR1 LGHDT, CDR2 YNNKEL (reference sequence). V gave up 1 base and J gave up 9 bases, with 10 bases separating them. This CDR3 region has 13 residues. This CDR3 is CASSQAHVGEQFF. The CDR3 nucleotides read TGTGCCAGCAGCCAAGCCCATGTTGGTGAGCAGTTCTTC.

This clonotype was counted only a few times. This chain connects TRBV19 to TRBJ2-5, with D possibly TRBD1 on 5 matching bases. The V end was cut by 6 bases, the J end by 1 base, with 15 bases between. Germline CDR1 reads LNHDA; CDR2 reads SQIVND (reference sequence). The CDR3 length is 15 residues. CDR3 coding DNA: TGTGCCAGTAGGTTCTTCGACAGTTCCCAAGAGACCCAGTACTTC. It codes for CASRFFDSSQETQYF.

This clonotype was observed a handful of times. The chain links TRBV20-1 to TRBJ2-3; TRBD2 is a possible D gene (6 bases). The V gene's germline CDR1 is DFQATT and CDR2 SNEGSKA (reference sequence). The CDR3 loop spans 14 amino acids. Between the trimmed V and J ends, which lost 4 bases and 2 bases, there was a span of 13 bases. CDR3 sequence (DNA): TGCAGTGCTACCGTAGCGGCTAACACAGATACGCAGTATTTT. Translated: CSATVAANTDTQYF.

This clonotype was observed once. The chain couples TRBV6-2 or TRBV6-3 to TRBJ2-1; 7 nucleotides line up with TRBD2. CDR1 and CDR2 (germline): MNHEY, SVGEGT. V shed 2 bases, J shed 9 bases, and the junction held 16 bases outside the gene matches. This CDR3 is built from 17 residues. The DNA for the CDR3 is TGTGCCAGCAGTTACGTCAGTGGCGGGAGCCGATGGGGTGAGCAGTTCTTC. It yields the protein CASSYVSGGSRWGEQFF.

This clonotype was recorded many times. The gene calls are TRBV19 and TRBJ1-2, with D possibly being TRBD1 (6 bases). In germline, CDR1 is LNHDA, CDR2 SQIVND (reference sequence). This CDR3 region has 14 residues. V was clipped by 4 bases and J by 4 bases, with 13 bases between them. CDR3: CASSTGDTLYGYTF. In DNA form, the CDR3 reads TGTGCCAGTAGTACAGGGGATACCCTCTATGGCTACACCTTC.

The CDR3 nucleotides are TGTGCCAGCAGCGTAGGACCACTTAGCACAGATACGCAGTATTTT. It encodes CASSVGPLSTDTQYF. The V gene is TRBV9, the J gene TRBJ2-3; no clear D gene. The CDR3 has 15 residues. The V end lost 0 bases, the J end lost 0 bases, and 8 bases lay between the germline ends. Germline V lookup: CDR1 SGDLS, CDR2 YYNGEE.

The sample holds many counts of this clonotype. The CDR3 nucleotides read TGTGCCAGCTCACCCGTAACTGGGGACAATGAGCAGTTCTTC. Its protein is CASSPVTGDNEQFF. This rearrangement joins TRBV18 to TRBJ2-1; D not resolved. The CDR3 has 14 amino acids. CDR1 is KGHSH, CDR2 LQKENI, per germline. Trimming left V 3 bases short and J 5 bases short, with 11 bases between.

This clonotype showed up many times. The chain couples TRBV30 to TRBJ2-5, with no clear D. This CDR3 region has 14 residues. Germline V gene lookup returns CDR1 GTSNPN and CDR2 SVGIG (reference sequence). The ends were cut back, 0 bases at V and 5 bases at J, with 13 bases in the middle. This CDR3 reads CAWSVLRESETQYF. CDR3 DNA sequence: TGTGCCTGGAGTGTACTAAGAGAGTCGGAGACCCAGTACTTC. Supplemented by reference TRBV30 and TRBJ2-5, the full variable domain reads SQTIHQWPATLVQPVGSPLSLECTVEGTSNPNLYWYRQAAGRGLQLLFYSVGIGQISSEVPQNLSASRPQDRQFILSSKKLLLSDSGFYLCAWSVLRESETQYFGPGTRLLVL.

The V and J genes are TRBV28 and TRBJ2-7; either TRBD1 or TRBD2 may fit D (5 bases each). The germline CDR1 and CDR2 sequences are MDHEN and SYDVKM. Trimming shortened V by 10 bases and J by 0 bases, and 13 bases separated the two germline ends. CDR3 length equals 13 residues. Here the CDR3 reads CATGGGSSYEQYF. DNA for the CDR3: TGTGCCACAGGTGGGGGTAGCTCCTACGAGCAGTACTTC.